The rows below give T cell receptor beta chains drawn from one sample of a study of blood T cell repertoires in COVID-19. Using immunoSEQ multiplex PCR, the repertoire was profiled, and TCRdb retains in-frame clones only, with some absent. The sample records 52,000 or so clones, around four fifths being singletons. Sequenced input: peripheral blood. These receptors originate from a man aged 50 to 59 with acute or convalescent COVID-19. Both conserved end residues are part of each CDR3. D genes are given only for firm matches. Clone size is shown for a subset of rows, as once, few, many or a class of expanded clone.

clone size	V gene	J gene	D gene	CDR3 protein	CDR3 DNA
-	TRBV18	TRBJ2-3	-	CASSQEEDTQYF	TGTGCCAGCTCACAGGAGGAGGATACGCAGTATTTT
-	TRBV9	TRBJ1-6	-	CASQSGLVHSPLHF	TGTGCCAGCCAAAGTGGCCTGGTACATTCACCCCTCCACTTT
-	TRBV19	TRBJ1-6	TRBD1	CASSIGQGGSPLHF	TGTGCCAGTAGTATAGGACAGGGCGGTTCACCCCTCCACTTT
-	TRBV5-1	TRBJ2-5	TRBD1	CASSSGQVEETQYF	TGCGCCAGCAGCTCAGGACAGGTCGAAGAGACCCAGTACTTC
-	TRBV3-1/TRBV3-2	TRBJ1-2	-	CASSQEGLRESGYTF	TGTGCCAGCAGCCAAGAGGGCCTCCGGGAAAGTGGCTACACCTTC
few	TRBV5-1	TRBJ2-7	TRBD1	CASSLETGGYYEQYF	TGCGCCAGCAGCTTGGAGACAGGGGGGTATTACGAGCAGTACTTC
-	TRBV7-3	TRBJ2-2	-	CASSLLGTRTGELFF	TGTGCCAGCAGCTTGCTCGGGACTCGCACCGGGGAGCTGTTTTTT
few	TRBV2	TRBJ1-2	-	CASSEQGPHYGYTF	TGTGCCAGCAGTGAACAGGGCCCTCACTATGGCTACACCTTC
-	TRBV5-4	TRBJ2-1	TRBD1	CASTFLTGEQFF	TGTGCCAGCACCTTTCTGACAGGGGAGCAGTTCTTC
once	TRBV9	TRBJ2-1	-	CASSVTGEAYNEQFF	TGTGCCAGCAGCGTAACGGGAGAGGCCTACAATGAGCAGTTCTTC
medium-sized	TRBV2	TRBJ2-5	TRBD2	CASSEGRGSGRARGETQYF	TGTGCCAGCAGTGAGGGGCGCGGAAGCGGGAGGGCCCGGGGGGAGACCCAGTACTTC
-	TRBV5-4	TRBJ2-1	-	CASSQDRYNEQFF	TGTGCCAGCAGCCAAGACAGATACAATGAGCAGTTCTTC
few	TRBV19	TRBJ1-2	-	CASSRQGNGYTF	TGTGCCAGTAGTCGGCAGGGGAATGGCTACACCTTC
-	TRBV27	TRBJ2-1	-	CASSPLAGNEQFF	TGTGCCAGCAGTCCCTTAGCTGGCAATGAGCAGTTCTTC
-	TRBV5-6	TRBJ1-5	-	CASREGLYSNQPQHF	TGTGCCAGCAGGGAAGGACTGTATAGCAATCAGCCCCAGCATTTT
-	TRBV5-1	TRBJ2-7	-	CASSLTGRTTSYEQYF	TGCGCCAGCAGCTTGACAGGCCGTACTACATCCTACGAGCAGTACTTC
-	TRBV4-1	TRBJ2-1	TRBD1	CASSQVGQGGEQFF	TGCGCCAGCAGCCAAGTGGGACAGGGCGGTGAGCAGTTCTTC
few	TRBV7-9	TRBJ1-1	-	CASRRRSGMNTEAFF	TGTGCCAGCAGAAGGAGGTCGGGCATGAACACTGAAGCTTTCTTT
-	TRBV19	TRBJ1-1	-	CASSLSPDRTLNTEAFF	TGTGCCAGTAGTCTATCTCCCGACAGGACATTGAACACTGAAGCTTTCTTT
-	TRBV2	TRBJ2-3	TRBD2	CASIQRGVPSTDTQYF	TGTGCCAGCATCCAGCGGGGGGTCCCTAGCACAGATACGCAGTATTTT
-	TRBV18	TRBJ1-1	-	CASSPPGRVNTEAFF	TGTGCCAGCTCACCACCGGGGAGGGTGAACACTGAAGCTTTCTTT
-	TRBV29-1	TRBJ1-2	TRBD1	CSVESAQGAGYTF	TGCAGCGTTGAATCCGCCCAGGGGGCTGGCTACACCTTC
few	TRBV15	TRBJ1-4	TRBD1	CATMAQGESVDEKLFF	TGTGCCACCATGGCGCAGGGGGAGAGCGTCGATGAAAAACTGTTTTTT
-	TRBV11-3	TRBJ2-1	-	CASSLGGVGSYNEQFF	TGTGCCAGCAGCTTAGGGGGGGTAGGGTCCTACAATGAGCAGTTCTTC
-	TRBV9	TRBJ2-1	TRBD2	CASSTRTSTLSEQFF	TGTGCCAGCAGCACGCGGACTAGTACATTGAGTGAGCAGTTCTTC
-	TRBV19	TRBJ1-4	-	CASSRRSSYPEKLFF	TGTGCCAGTAGTAGAAGGAGTTCCTACCCTGAAAAACTGTTTTTT
few	TRBV2	TRBJ1-6	-	CASSKDSNYNSPLHF	TGTGCCAGCAGTAAGGACAGCAACTATAATTCACCCCTCCACTTT
-	TRBV30	TRBJ2-2	TRBD2	CAWSGGAAGELFF	TGTGCCTGGAGCGGGGGGGCCGCCGGGGAGCTGTTTTTT
-	TRBV6-6	TRBJ2-7	-	CASSYQGRAYEQYF	TGTGCCAGCAGCTACCAGGGCCGCGCCTACGAGCAGTACTTC
-	TRBV9	TRBJ1-2	TRBD1	CASSAQGAHGYTF	TGTGCCAGCAGCGCTCAGGGGGCTCATGGCTACACCTTC
-	TRBV2	TRBJ1-6	TRBD1	CASSFRGRDNSPLHF	TGTGCCAGCTCATTCAGGGGGCGGGATAATTCACCCCTCCACTTT
-	TRBV6-6	TRBJ2-1	TRBD2	CASRPGQLAGVGEQFF	TGTGCCAGCAGACCCGGACAACTAGCGGGAGTCGGTGAGCAGTTCTTC
-	TRBV5-4	TRBJ1-4	-	CASSYSATNEKLFF	TGTGCCAGCAGCTACAGTGCAACTAATGAAAAACTGTTTTTT
-	TRBV6-5	TRBJ1-6	-	CASSYGGVNSPLHF	TGTGCCAGCAGTTACGGGGGCGTTAATTCACCCCTCCACTTT
-	TRBV10-1	TRBJ2-5	-	CASSESWGVETQYF	TGCGCCAGCAGTGAGTCCTGGGGGGTCGAGACCCAGTACTTC
-	TRBV6-6	TRBJ1-2	-	CASRVGYGYTF	TGTGCCAGCAGGGTCGGCTATGGCTACACCTTC
-	TRBV30	TRBJ2-5	-	CAWSTQVQETQYF	TGTGCCTGGAGTACCCAGGTCCAAGAGACCCAGTACTTC
-	TRBV7-9	TRBJ1-2	-	CASSRGFEDGYTF	TGTGCCAGCAGCCGGGGGTTTGAGGATGGCTACACCTTC
few	TRBV19	TRBJ2-2	TRBD1	CASSTPSGQGARDTGELFF	TGTGCCAGTAGTACCCCGTCCGGCCAGGGGGCGCGAGACACCGGGGAGCTGTTTTTT
few	TRBV15	TRBJ2-3	-	CATSRGERVTDTQYF	TGTGCCACCAGCAGAGGGGAGCGGGTCACAGATACGCAGTATTTT
-	TRBV28	TRBJ2-5	-	CASSGTFGGAETQYF	TGTGCCAGCAGTGGGACTTTCGGCGGGGCAGAGACCCAGTACTTC
-	TRBV27	TRBJ2-7	-	CASSYRSGYEQYF	TGTGCCAGCTCATATAGGAGCGGCTACGAGCAGTACTTC
-	TRBV28	TRBJ1-2	-	CASSRSYGVYGYTF	TGTGCCAGCAGCCGTAGTTACGGGGTCTATGGCTACACCTTC
-	TRBV7-9	TRBJ2-7	TRBD2	CASSLGLAGPYEQYF	TGTGCCAGCAGTCTCGGACTAGCGGGGCCCTACGAGCAGTACTTC
-	TRBV10-1	TRBJ2-7	-	CASSAGLLNEQYF	TGCGCCAGCAGTGCGGGACTCCTCAACGAGCAGTACTTC
-	TRBV11-3	TRBJ2-1	-	CASSFSAGSSYNEQFF	TGTGCCAGCAGCTTTTCGGCGGGTAGCTCCTACAATGAGCAGTTCTTC
-	TRBV6-1	TRBJ1-2	-	CASSDTGSGYTF	TGTGCCAGCAGTGACACAGGTTCTGGCTACACCTTC
-	TRBV19	TRBJ2-2	TRBD2	CASRLAGGNTGELFF	TGTGCCAGTAGACTAGCGGGGGGGAACACCGGGGAGCTGTTTTTT
-	TRBV6-5	TRBJ1-4	TRBD1	CASSRGQGAEKLFF	TGTGCCAGCAGCAGGGGACAGGGGGCTGAAAAACTGTTTTTT
-	TRBV29-1	TRBJ1-1	-	CSAEARNTEAFF	TGCAGCGCAGAAGCTAGGAACACTGAAGCTTTCTTT
-	TRBV5-1	TRBJ2-5	TRBD2	CASSEGLASGETQYF	TGCGCCAGCAGCGAGGGACTAGCCAGCGGAGAGACCCAGTACTTC
-	TRBV5-1	TRBJ2-7	TRBD2	CASSFGGTVEQYF	TGCGCCAGCAGCTTCGGGGGGACGGTGGAGCAGTACTTC
-	TRBV19	TRBJ1-6	TRBD1	CASRYLTGGSSPLHF	TGTGCCAGTAGATACTTGACAGGGGGAAGTTCACCCCTCCACTTT